This TCR beta chain was identified in a study of blood T cells in healthy people across ages. There are 14 residues in the CDR3. Trimming took off 6 bases at V and 0 bases at J, with 12 bases between the two ends. Per the germline V gene, CDR1 is MNHEY and CDR2 is SVGEGT. Next came a second PCR, run for about 6 to 12 cycles, which used a sample-barcoded 5' primer along with a J-beta primer mix. At least 2.5 million CDR3-containing paired-end reads were obtained per sample. Using its own MiXCR run on the 5' RACE reads, TCRdb lists one record per CDR3 protein. The sample carries around 1,000,000 distinct CDR3 sequences, under 30% recorded once. The donors, aged 6 to 90, were healthy Caucasians from Russia. This same sample was also part of a study on T cells of mothers and their children. From that paper: Related and unrelated pairs show similar thymic shaping of TCR recombination output.

V gene TRBV6-2 or TRBV6-3 combines with J gene TRBJ2-7; D remains unclear. This clonotype was obtained from a girl aged 2 to 10 in good health. Sequencing was carried out using blood. CDR3 DNA sequence: TGTGCCAGCAGATCGGAACGGAGCTCCTACGAGCAGTACTTC. Translation gives CASRSERSSYEQYF.